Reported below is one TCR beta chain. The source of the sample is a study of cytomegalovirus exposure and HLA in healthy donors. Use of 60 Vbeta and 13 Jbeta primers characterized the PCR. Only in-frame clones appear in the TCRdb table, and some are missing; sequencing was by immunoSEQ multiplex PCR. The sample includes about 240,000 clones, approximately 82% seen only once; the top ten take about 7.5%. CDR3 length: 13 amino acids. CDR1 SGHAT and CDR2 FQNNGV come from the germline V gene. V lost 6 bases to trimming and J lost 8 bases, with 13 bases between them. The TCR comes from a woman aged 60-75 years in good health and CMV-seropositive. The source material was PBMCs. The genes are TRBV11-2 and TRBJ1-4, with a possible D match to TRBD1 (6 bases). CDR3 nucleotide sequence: TGTGCCAGCAGTGGCCGGGGGGGCGAAAAACTGTTTTTT. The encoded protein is CASSGRGGEKLFF.